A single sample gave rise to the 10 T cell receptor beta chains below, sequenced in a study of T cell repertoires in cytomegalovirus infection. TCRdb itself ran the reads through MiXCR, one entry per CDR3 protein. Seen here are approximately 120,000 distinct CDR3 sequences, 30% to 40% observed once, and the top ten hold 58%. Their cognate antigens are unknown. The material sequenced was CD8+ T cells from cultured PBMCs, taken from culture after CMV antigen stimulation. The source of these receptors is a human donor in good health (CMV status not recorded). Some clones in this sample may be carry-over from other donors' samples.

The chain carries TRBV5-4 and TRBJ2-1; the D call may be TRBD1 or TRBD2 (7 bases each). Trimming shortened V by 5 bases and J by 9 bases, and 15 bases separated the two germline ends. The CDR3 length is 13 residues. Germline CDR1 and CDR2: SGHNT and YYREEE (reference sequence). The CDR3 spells CASRVRGGGEQFF. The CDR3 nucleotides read TGTGCCAGCAGAGTCAGGGGGGGGGGTGAGCAGTTCTTC.

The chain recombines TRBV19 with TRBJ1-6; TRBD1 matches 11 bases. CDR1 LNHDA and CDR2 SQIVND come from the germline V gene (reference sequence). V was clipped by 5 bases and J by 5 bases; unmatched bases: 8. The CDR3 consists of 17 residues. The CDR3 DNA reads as TGTGCCAGTAGTGACTTCCGGGACAGGGGGAATAATTCACCCCTCCACTTT. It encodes CASSDFRDRGNNSPLHF.

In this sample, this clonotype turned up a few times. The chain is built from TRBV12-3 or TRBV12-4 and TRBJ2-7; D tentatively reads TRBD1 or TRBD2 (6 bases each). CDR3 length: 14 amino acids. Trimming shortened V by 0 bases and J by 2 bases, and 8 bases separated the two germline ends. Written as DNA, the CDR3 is TGTGCCAGCAGTTTAGCGGGGGGCCCCTACGAGCAGTACTTC. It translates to CASSLAGGPYEQYF.

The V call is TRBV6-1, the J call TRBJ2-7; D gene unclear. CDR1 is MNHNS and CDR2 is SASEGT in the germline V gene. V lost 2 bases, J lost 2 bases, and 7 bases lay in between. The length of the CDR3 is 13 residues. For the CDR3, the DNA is TGTGCCAGCAGTGAACCGGGTACCTACGAGCAGTACTTC. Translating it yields CASSEPGTYEQYF.

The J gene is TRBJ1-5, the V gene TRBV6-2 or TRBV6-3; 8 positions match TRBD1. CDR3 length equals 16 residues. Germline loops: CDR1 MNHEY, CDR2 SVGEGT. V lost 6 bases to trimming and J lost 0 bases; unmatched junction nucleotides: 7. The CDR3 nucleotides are TGTGCCAGCAGCTCTGGGACAGGCTATAGCAATCAGCCCCAGCATTTT. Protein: CASSSGTGYSNQPQHF.

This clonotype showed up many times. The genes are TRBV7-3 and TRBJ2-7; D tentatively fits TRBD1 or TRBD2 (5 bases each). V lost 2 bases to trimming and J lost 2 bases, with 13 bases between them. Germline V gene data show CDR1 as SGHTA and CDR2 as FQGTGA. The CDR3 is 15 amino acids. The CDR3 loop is CASSLGAGAAYEQYF. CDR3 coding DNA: TGTGCCAGCAGCTTAGGCGCCGGGGCAGCCTACGAGCAGTACTTC. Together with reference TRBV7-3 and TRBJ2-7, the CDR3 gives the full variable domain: GAGVSQTPSNKVTEKGKYVELRCDPISGHTALYWYRQSLGQGPEFLIYFQGTGAADDSGLPNDRFFAVRPEGSVSTLKIQRTERGDSAVYLCASSLGAGAAYEQYFGPGTRLTVT.

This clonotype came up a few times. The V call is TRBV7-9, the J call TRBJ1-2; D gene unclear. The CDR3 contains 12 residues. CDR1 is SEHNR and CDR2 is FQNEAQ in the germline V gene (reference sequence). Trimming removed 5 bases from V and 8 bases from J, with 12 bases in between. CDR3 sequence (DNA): TGTGCCAGCAGCCCCGGAATATCCGGCTACACCTTC. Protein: CASSPGISGYTF.

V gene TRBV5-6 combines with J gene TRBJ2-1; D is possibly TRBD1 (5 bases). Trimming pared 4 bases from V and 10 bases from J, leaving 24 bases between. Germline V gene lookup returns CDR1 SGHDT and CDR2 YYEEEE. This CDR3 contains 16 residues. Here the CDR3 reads CASSHNQGFTQGEQFF. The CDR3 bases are TGTGCCAGCAGCCATAACCAGGGATTTACCCAAGGGGAGCAGTTCTTC.

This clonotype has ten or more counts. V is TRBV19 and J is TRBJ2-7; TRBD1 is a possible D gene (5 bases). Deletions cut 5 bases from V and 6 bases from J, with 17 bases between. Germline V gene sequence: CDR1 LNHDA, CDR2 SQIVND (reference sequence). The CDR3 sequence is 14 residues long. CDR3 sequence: CASSRWAGLREQYF. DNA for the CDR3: TGTGCCAGTAGTCGATGGGCAGGGTTGCGCGAGCAGTACTTC.

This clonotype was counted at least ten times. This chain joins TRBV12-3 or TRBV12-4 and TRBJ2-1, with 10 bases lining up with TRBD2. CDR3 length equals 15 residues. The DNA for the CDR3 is TGTGTCAGTAGCGGGGGGACGAGCTCCTACAATGAGCAGTTCTTC. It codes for CVSSGGTSSYNEQFF.